What follows is one T cell receptor (beta chain) and its context. Its antigen remains unknown. These data come from a study of graft-versus-host responses after intestinal transplantation. About the study: For around 3 years after anti-thymocyte globulin induction, all recipients took tacrolimus and steroids.

Germline V gene data show CDR1 as LNHDA and CDR2 as SQIVND (reference sequence). The CDR3 runs to 15 residues. V shed 4 bases, J shed 4 bases, and the junction held 8 bases outside the gene matches. The study's findings and limits: Allografts from individuals with graft-donor T cell macrochimerism displayed high graft-versus-host to host-versus-graft clonal ratios. GvH clones occurred in recipient marrow; some first appeared in ileum or blood.

TCRdb's table, derived via immunoSEQ multiplex PCR, lists solely in-frame clones and lacks some. The profile covers 95,000 to 110,000 clones, with roughly 87% appearing a single time and roughly 0.64% taken by the ten largest. The starting material was unstimulated CD4+ T cells sorted from spleen or lymph node cells, obtained before transplant. The receptor comes from a human donor who was the organ donor for an intestinal transplant. The rearrangement uses TRBV19 and TRBJ1-1, with 8 nucleotides matching TRBD1. Here the CDR3 DNA reads TGTGCCAGTAGTAGAAAGACAGGGGCCACCACTGAAGCTTTCTTT. This codes for CASSRKTGATTEAFF.